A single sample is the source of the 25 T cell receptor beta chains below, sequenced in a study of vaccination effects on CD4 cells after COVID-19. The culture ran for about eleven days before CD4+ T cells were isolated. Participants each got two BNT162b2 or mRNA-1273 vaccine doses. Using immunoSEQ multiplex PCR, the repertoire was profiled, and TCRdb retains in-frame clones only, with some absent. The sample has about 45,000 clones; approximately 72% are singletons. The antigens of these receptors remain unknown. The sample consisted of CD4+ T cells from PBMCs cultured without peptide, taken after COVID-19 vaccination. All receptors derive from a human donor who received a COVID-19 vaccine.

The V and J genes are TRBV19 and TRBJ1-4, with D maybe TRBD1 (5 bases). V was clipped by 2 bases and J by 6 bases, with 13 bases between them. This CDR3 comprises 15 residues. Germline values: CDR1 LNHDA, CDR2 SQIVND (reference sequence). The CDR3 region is CASSISGHTYEKLFF. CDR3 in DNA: TGTGCCAGTAGTATAAGCGGACATACTTATGAAAAACTGTTTTTT.

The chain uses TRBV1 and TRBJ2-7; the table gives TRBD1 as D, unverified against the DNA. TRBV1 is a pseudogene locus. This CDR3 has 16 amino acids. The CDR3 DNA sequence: TGCACCAGCAGTCCATTCGAGACAGGGTTACTCTACGAGCAGTACTTC. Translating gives CTSSPFETGLLYEQYF.

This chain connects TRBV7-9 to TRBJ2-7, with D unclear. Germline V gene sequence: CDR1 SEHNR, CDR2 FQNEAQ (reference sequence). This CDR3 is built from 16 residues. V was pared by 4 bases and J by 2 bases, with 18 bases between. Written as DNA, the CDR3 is TGTGCCAGCAGCTCCTCCTCGGCAGGAGCCACCTACGAGCAGTACTTC. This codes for CASSSSSAGATYEQYF.

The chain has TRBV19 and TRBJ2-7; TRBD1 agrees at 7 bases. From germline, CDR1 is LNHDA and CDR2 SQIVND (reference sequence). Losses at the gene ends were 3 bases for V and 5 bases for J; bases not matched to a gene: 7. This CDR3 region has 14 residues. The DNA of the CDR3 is TGTGCCAGTAGTATCCAGGGGGAAGGCAACGAGCAGTACTTC. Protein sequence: CASSIQGEGNEQYF. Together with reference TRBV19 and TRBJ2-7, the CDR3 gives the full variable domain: DGGITQSPKYLFRKEGQNVTLSCEQNLNHDAMYWYRQDPGQGLRLIYYSQIVNDFQKGDIAEGYSVSREKKESFPLTVTSAQKNPTAFYLCASSIQGEGNEQYFGPGTRLTVT.

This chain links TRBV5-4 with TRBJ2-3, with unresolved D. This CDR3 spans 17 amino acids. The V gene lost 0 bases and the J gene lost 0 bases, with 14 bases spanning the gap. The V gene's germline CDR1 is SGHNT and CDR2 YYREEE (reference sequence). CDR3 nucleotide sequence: TGTGCCAGCAGCTTGGCCTCCTTGATGGGAAGCACAGATACGCAGTATTTT. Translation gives CASSLASLMGSTDTQYF.

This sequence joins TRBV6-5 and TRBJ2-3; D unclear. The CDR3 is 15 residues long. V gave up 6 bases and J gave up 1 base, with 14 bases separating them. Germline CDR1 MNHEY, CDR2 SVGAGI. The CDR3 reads CASRHSITGTDTQYF. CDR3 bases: TGTGCCAGCAGGCATAGCATCACGGGCACAGATACGCAGTATTTT.

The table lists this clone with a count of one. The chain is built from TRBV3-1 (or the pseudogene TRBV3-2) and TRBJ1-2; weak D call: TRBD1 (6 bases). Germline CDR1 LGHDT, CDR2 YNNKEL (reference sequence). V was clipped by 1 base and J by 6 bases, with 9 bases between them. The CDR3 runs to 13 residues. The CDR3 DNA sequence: TGTGCCAGCAGCCAAGCACAGGGACATGGCTACACCTTC. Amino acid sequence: CASSQAQGHGYTF.

DNA of the CDR3: TGTGCCAGCAGCCCCTACTCTGGAAACACCATATATTTT. As protein: CASSPYSGNTIYF. This chain connects TRBV12-3 or TRBV12-4 to TRBJ1-3; D unclear. The V end lost 6 bases, the J end lost 0 bases, and 6 bases lay between the germline ends. This CDR3 contains 13 residues.

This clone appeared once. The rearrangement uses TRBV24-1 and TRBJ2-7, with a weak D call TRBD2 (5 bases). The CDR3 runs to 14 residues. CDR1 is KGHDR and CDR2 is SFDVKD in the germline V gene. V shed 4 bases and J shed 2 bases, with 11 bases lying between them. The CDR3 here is CATSEGAPAYEQYF. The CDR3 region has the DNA TGTGCCACCAGTGAGGGAGCACCAGCCTACGAGCAGTACTTC.

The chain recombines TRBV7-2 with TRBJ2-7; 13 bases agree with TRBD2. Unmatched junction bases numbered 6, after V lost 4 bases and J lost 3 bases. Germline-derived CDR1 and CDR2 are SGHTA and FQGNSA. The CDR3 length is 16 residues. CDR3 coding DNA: TGTGCCAGCAGCTCCCGGACTAGCGGGAGTCGCTACGAGCAGTACTTC. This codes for CASSSRTSGSRYEQYF.

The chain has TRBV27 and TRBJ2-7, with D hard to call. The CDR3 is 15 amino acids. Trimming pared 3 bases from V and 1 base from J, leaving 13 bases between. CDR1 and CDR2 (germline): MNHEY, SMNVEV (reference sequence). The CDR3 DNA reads TGTGCCAGCAGTTTGTTAAGCCATCCGTCCTACGAGCAGTACTTC. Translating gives CASSLLSHPSYEQYF.

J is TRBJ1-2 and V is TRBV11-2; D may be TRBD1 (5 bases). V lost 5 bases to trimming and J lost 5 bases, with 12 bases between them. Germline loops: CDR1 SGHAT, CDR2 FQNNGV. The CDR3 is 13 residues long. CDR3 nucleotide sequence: TGTGCCAGCAGCGGGGACGCTATTTATGGCTACACCTTC. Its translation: CASSGDAIYGYTF.

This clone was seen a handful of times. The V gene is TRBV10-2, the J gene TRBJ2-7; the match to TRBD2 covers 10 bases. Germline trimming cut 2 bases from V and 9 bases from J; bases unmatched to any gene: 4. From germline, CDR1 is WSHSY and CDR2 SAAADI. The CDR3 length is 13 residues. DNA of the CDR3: TGCGCCAGCAGTGAGACTAGCGGGGTTGTGCAGTACTTC. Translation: CASSETSGVVQYF.

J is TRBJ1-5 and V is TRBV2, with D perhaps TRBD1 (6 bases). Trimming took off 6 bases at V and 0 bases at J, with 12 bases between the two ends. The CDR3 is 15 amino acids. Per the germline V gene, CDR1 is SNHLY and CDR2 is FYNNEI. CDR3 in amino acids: CASRGTGNSNQPQHF. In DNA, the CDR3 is TGTGCCAGCAGGGGAACAGGGAATAGCAATCAGCCCCAGCATTTT.

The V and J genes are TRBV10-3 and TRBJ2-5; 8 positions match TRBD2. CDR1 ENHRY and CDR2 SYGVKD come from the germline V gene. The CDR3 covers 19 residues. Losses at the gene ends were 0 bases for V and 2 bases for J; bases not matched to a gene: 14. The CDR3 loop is CAISESSLAERGKQETQYF. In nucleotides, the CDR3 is TGTGCCATCAGTGAGTCGAGTTTGGCGGAGCGGGGGAAGCAAGAGACCCAGTACTTC.

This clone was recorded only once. CDR3 nucleotide sequence: TGCGCCAGCAGCCCGGACATCATGAAGGGGAACACTGAAGCTTTCTTT. Amino acid sequence: CASSPDIMKGNTEAFF. The chain carries TRBV5-1 and TRBJ1-1; weak D call: TRBD1 (5 bases). Germline V gene data show CDR1 as SGHRS and CDR2 as YFSETQ. Trimming cost V 4 bases and J 1 base, with 17 bases left between them. The CDR3 has 16 residues.

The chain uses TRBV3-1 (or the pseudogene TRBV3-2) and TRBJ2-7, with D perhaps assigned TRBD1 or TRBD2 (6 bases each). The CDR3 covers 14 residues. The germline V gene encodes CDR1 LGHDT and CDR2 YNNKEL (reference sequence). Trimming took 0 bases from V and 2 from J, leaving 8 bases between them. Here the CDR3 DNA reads TGTGCCAGCAGCCAAGATCGGGGGCCCTACGAGCAGTACTTC. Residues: CASSQDRGPYEQYF.

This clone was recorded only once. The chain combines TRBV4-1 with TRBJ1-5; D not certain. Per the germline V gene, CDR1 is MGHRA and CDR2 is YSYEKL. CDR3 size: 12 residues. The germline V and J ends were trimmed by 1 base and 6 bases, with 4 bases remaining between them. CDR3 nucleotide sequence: TGCGCCAGCAGCCAAGTTGGTCAGCCCCAGCATTTT. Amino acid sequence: CASSQVGQPQHF.

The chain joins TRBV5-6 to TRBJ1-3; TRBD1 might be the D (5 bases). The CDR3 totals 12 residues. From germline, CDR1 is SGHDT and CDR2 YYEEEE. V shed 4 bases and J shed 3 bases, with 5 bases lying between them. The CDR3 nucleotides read TGTGCCAGCAGCACAGGTGGAAACACCATATATTTT. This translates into CASSTGGNTIYF. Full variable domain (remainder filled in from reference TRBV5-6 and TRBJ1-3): DAGVTQSPTHLIKTRGQQVTLRCSPKSGHDTVSWYQQALGQGPQFIFQYYEEEERQRGNFPDRFSGHQFPNYSSELNVNALLLGDSALYLCASSTGGNTIYFGEGSWLTVV.

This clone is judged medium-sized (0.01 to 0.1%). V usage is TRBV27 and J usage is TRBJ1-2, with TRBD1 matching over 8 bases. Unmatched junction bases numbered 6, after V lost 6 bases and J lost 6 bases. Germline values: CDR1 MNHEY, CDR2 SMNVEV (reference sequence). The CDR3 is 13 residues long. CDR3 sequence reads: CASSLRGQDGYTF. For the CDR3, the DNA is TGTGCCAGCAGCCTCAGGGGGCAGGATGGCTACACCTTC.

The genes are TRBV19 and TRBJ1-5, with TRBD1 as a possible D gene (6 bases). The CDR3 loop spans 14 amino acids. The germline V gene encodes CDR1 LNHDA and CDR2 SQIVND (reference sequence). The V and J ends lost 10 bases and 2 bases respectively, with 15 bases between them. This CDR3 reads CATQGFDGNQPQHF. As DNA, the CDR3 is TGTGCCACACAGGGTTTTGATGGCAATCAGCCCCAGCATTTT.

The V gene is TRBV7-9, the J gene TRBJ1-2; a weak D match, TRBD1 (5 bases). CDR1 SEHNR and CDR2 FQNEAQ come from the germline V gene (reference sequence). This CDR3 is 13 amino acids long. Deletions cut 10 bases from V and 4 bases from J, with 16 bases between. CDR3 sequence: CAITGAGGYGYTF. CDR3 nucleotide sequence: TGTGCCATCACCGGGGCAGGAGGCTATGGCTACACCTTC.

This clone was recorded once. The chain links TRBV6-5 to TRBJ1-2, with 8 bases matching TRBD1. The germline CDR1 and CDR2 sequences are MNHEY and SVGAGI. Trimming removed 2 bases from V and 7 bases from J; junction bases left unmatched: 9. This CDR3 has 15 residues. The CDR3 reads CASSYEQGALFGYTF. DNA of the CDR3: TGTGCCAGCAGTTACGAGCAGGGGGCCCTGTTTGGCTACACCTTC.

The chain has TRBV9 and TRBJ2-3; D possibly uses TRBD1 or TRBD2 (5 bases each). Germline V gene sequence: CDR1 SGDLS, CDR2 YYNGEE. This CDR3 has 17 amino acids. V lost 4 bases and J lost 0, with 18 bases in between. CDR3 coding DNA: TGTGCCAGCAGCCCGGGACGGATTAATCCTAGCACAGATACGCAGTATTTT. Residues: CASSPGRINPSTDTQYF.

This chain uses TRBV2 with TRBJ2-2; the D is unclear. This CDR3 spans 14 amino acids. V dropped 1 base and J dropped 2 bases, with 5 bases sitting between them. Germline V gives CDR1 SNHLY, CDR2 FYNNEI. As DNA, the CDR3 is TGTGCCAGCAGTGAAGGTTTTAACACCGGGGAGCTGTTTTTT. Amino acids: CASSEGFNTGELFF. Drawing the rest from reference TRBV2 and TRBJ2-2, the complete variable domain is EPEVTQTPSHQVTQMGQEVILRCVPISNHLYFYWYRQILGQKVEFLVSFYNNEISEKSEIFDDQFSVERPDGSNFTLKIRSTKLEDSAMYFCASSEGFNTGELFFGEGSRLTVL.